This T cell receptor beta chain was identified during a study of cytotoxic CD8 clonotypes in ibrutinib-treated CLL (dated by TCRdb to about 2021). Concerning the study at large: In this cohort, around 15 patients were treatment-naive and approximately 10 were relapsed/refractory, while some 18 had unmutated IGHV. Partial responses were observed in 24 patients and complete responses in 2; after a median follow-up of roughly 62 months, remission was maintained in 14 patients and progression was observed in roughly 12. Response samples were obtained after a median of approximately eleven months of treatment, with a range of about 6 to 36 months. Samples averaged 255,043 productive templates and 94,082 productive rearrangements. Longitudinal samples were available for about 30% of the 86 trial participants. Cryopreserved peripheral blood mononuclear cells were collected at three points: before therapy, at response, and at either sustained remission or disease progression. Patients were still on ibrutinib when every remission and progressive disease sample was collected. Here is what the overall study found, with its caveats: Clonality rose at ibrutinib response, remained stable during sustained remission, and dropped back toward baseline at progression. Public clonotypes were rare and either shrank or stayed stable during treatment, and the rise in clonality at ibrutinib response reflected expansion of private clonotypes. At baseline, clonality was higher than in age-matched healthy donors and showed a strong correlation with circulating CD8+ T-cell counts. Lymph node repertoires were not examined, and the timing of sampling was not matched between patients in sustained remission and those whose disease progressed.

Reading the germline V gene gives CDR1 SGHRS and CDR2 YFSETQ. The CDR3 runs 11 amino acids, cysteine and phenylalanine included. The retained sequence is limited to the CDR3, 33 bases, with the frame set at the first base. A distance of 8 bases separates the germline ends of V and J, which lose 4 bases and 7 bases respectively. About this clone: Its antigen specificity is not known. Base-call qualities are not available, and no considerably larger clone is one nucleotide away.

This sample's time point label indicates: roughly 25 months on ibrutinib. Roughly 1.9 micrograms of genomic DNA were extracted from cryopreserved PBMCs for TCR beta library preparation. Longitudinal blood samples from CLL patients on ibrutinib monotherapy were analyzed using high-throughput TCR beta sequencing. The patients took part in an open-label, single-center phase 2 trial of ibrutinib monotherapy. The goal of deep resolution MiSeq sequencing was a depth between 1 in 1 million and 1 in 200,000 T cells, and coverage averaged 10x per clonotype. The immunoSEQ hsTCRB Kit was used to generate TCR beta libraries. As for how the authors treated the data: ImmunoSEQ Data Assistant and ImmunoSEQ Analyzer were used for data analysis, and V, D and J genes were assigned according to IMGT definitions. Clonality, which ranges from 0 to 1, was calculated as one minus the normalized Shannon entropy of productive rearrangement frequencies. Only overrepresented clonotypes making up at least 0.05% of the repertoire of each patient were included in the public clonotype analysis. Some twelve repertoires from age-matched healthy donors, obtained from immuneACCESS, served as clonality controls. The source is immuneACCESS, and TCRdb retained only in-frame sequences with V and J called. Part of the clones is not carried over; for the studies checked, unresolved V genes explain less than half of this, and the remainder is unexplained. The V and J calls and clone size were taken over from that table, and D and trimming were inferred from the DNA. The sample profile shows almost 250,000 clones; 70% of them were found once. The ten most abundant clones make up just over 15% of the sample.

The sample in question was PBMCs, obtained after 24 months of ibrutinib treatment. This TCR was sampled from a human donor with chronic lymphocytic leukemia. The sequence links TRBV5-1 to TRBJ1-1, with the D gene call left open. The sequenced DNA: TGCGCCAGCAGCGTTGACGGTGAAGCTTTCTTT. The resulting protein is CASSVDGEAFF. With the portions outside the CDR3 filled from the reference TRBV5-1 and TRBJ1-1 genes, the complete variable region becomes KAGVTQTPRYLIKTRGQQVTLSCSPISGHRSVSWYQQTPGQGLQFLFEYFSETQRNKGNFPGRFSGRQFSNSRSEMNVSTLELGDSALYLCASSVDGEAFFGQGTRLTVV.